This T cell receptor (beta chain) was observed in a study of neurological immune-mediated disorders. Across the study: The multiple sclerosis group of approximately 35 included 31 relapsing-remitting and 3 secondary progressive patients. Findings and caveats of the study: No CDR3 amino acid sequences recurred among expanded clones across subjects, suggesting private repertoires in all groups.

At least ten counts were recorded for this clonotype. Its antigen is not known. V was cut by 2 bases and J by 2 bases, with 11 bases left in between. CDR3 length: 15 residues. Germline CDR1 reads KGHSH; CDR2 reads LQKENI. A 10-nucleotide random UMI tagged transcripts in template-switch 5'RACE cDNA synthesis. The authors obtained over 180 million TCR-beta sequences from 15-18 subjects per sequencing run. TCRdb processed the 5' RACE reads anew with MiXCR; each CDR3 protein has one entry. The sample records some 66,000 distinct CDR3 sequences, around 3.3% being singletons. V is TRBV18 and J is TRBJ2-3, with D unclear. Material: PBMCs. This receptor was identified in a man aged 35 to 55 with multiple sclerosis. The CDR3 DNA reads TGTGCCAGCTCACCAGCGGCGGTTCCCACAGATACGCAGTATTTT. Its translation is CASSPAAVPTDTQYF.